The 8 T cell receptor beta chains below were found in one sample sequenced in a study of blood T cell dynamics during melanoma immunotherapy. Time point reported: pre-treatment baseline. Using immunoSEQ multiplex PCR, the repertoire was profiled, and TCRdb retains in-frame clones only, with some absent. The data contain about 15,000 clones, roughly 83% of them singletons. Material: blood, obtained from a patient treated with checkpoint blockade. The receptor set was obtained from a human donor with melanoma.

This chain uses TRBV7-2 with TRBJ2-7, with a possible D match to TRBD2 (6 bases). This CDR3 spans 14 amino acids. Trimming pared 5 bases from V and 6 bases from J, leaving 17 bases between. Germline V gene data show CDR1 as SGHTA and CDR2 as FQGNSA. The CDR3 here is CASSQVAGWVEQYF. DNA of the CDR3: TGTGCCAGCAGCCAGGTCGCGGGATGGGTCGAGCAGTACTTC.

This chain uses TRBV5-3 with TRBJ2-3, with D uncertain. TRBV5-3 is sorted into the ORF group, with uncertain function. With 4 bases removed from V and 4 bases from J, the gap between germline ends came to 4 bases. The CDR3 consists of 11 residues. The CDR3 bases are TGTGCCAGAAGCCCGTCAGATACGCAGTATTTT. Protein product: CARSPSDTQYF.

This CDR3 reads CASSLTRSPGRAKGETQYF. CDR3 nucleotide sequence: TGTGCCAGCAGTTTAACCCGCTCTCCAGGCAGGGCTAAGGGGGAGACCCAGTACTTC. The chain carries TRBV28 and TRBJ2-5; D might be TRBD1 (5 bases). V shed 2 bases and J shed 5 bases, with 27 bases lying between them. Germline CDR1 reads MDHEN; CDR2 reads SYDVKM. This CDR3 has 19 residues.

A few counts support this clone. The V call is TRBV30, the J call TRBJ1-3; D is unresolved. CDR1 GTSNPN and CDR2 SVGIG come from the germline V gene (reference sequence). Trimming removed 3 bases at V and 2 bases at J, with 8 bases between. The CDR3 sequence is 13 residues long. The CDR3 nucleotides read TGTGCCTGGAGCGCCAGTACTGGAAACACCATATATTTT. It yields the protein CAWSASTGNTIYF.

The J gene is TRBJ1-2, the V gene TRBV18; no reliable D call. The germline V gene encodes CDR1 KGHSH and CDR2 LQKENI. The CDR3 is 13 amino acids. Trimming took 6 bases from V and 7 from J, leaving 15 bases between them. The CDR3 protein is CASSPYSSVGYTF. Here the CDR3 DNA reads TGTGCCAGCTCCCCCTACAGCTCGGTTGGCTACACCTTC.

The CDR3 here is CASSLGRGPGDNEQFF. Written as DNA, the CDR3 is TGTGCCAGCAGCTTAGGCCGGGGGCCCGGGGACAATGAGCAGTTCTTC. V usage is TRBV11-3 and J usage is TRBJ2-1, with D perhaps being TRBD1 or TRBD2 (6 bases each). Germline values: CDR1 SGHNT, CDR2 YENEEA. The CDR3 totals 16 residues. The V and J ends lost 1 base and 5 bases respectively, with 15 bases between them.

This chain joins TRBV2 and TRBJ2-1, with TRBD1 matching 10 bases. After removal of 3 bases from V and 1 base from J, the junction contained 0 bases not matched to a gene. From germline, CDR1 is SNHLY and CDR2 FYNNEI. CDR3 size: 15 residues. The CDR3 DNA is TGTGCCAGCAGTGAGGACAGGGGGTCCTACAATGAGCAGTTCTTC. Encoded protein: CASSEDRGSYNEQFF.

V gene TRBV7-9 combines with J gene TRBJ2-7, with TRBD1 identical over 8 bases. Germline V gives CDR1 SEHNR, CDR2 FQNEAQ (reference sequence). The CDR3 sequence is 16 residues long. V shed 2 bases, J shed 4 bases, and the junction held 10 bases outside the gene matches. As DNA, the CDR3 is TGTGCCAGCAGCTTAAACCCGGACAGGGTCGGGTACGAGCAGTACTTC. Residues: CASSLNPDRVGYEQYF.